The TCR beta chain described here comes from a study of cytomegalovirus exposure and HLA in healthy donors. PCR used 60 Vbeta primers and 13 Jbeta primers. TCRdb keeps only in-frame clones here, not all; method: immunoSEQ multiplex PCR. In the table there are about 210,000 clones, 60% to 80% of which are singletons. Germline loops: CDR1 SEHNR, CDR2 FQNEAQ (reference sequence). The CDR3 is 18 residues long. Trimming removed 2 bases from V and 5 bases from J; junction bases left unmatched: 13. Findings and caveats of the study: Listed as cytomegalovirus-associated were 150 to 200 TCR beta chains. Sequencing depth across donors, presence/absence analyses assumed, was roughly uniform.

Remarks on this clone: Its specificity is unknown.

The specimen was PBMCs. The receptor comes from a male donor in good health and CMV-seronegative. The gene calls are TRBV7-9 and TRBJ1-4; 8 nucleotides match TRBD1. The CDR3: CASSLPGTGPMGNEKLFF. Here the CDR3 DNA reads TGTGCCAGCAGCTTACCCGGGACAGGCCCCATGGGGAATGAAAAACTGTTTTTT.